A selection of T cell receptor beta chains follows, all from one sample in a study of OX40 agonist ivuxolimab in advanced cancers. Using immunoSEQ multiplex PCR, the repertoire was profiled, and TCRdb retains in-frame clones only, with some absent. The sample shows fewer than 90,000 clones, approximately 86% of them seen only once. The sequences come from CD4+ or CD8+ T cells sorted from blood, collected in a trial of the OX40 agonist ivuxolimab. The receptors were gathered from an adult with an advanced solid tumor such as melanoma, head and neck, liver or kidney cancer. CDR3s include the opening cysteine and the closing phenylalanine or tryptophan. The D gene is left open where the match is weak. Only some rows state a clone size, as once, few, many or a class for expanded clones.

TRBJ1-5 | - | TRBV18 | 15 | TRBD1 | TGTGCCAGCTCACCTCTGACAGGGATACATCAGCCCCAGCATTTT | CASSPLTGIHQPQHF
TRBJ2-2 | - | TRBV5-1 | 15 | - | TGCGCCAGCAGCATAAGCGCGCGAAGGACCGGGGAGCTGTTTTTT | CASSISARRTGELFF
TRBJ2-7 | - | TRBV5-1 | 11 | - | TGCGCCAGCAGGGGGAGCTACGAGCAGTACTTC | CASRGSYEQYF
TRBJ2-3 | - | TRBV6-5 | 16 | - | TGTGCCAGCAGTTACTCGTGGGGGCGTAGAACAGATACGCAGTATTTT | CASSYSWGRRTDTQYF
TRBJ2-3 | - | TRBV7-9 | 15 | TRBD2 | TGTGCCAGCAGCTCTGGCGGGGGGTCTGGAGATACGCAGTATTTT | CASSSGGGSGDTQYF
TRBJ1-2 | - | TRBV11-2 | 15 | - | TGTGCCAGCAGCTTACCGGGACGGATAAACTATGGCTACACCTTC | CASSLPGRINYGYTF
TRBJ2-7 | - | TRBV5-4 | 12 | TRBD1 | TGTGCCAGCCGAAACCAGGGGGACGAGCAGTACTTC | CASRNQGDEQYF
TRBJ2-2 | - | TRBV7-7 | 14 | - | TGTGCTAGCAGCTTAGACCTAGACACCGGGGAGCTGTTTTTT | CASSLDLDTGELFF
TRBJ2-6 | - | TRBV7-9 | 17 | - | TGTGCCAGCAGCGGGGGCAGGAGAGGCTCTGGGGCCAACGTCCTGACTTTC | CASSGGRRGSGANVLTF
TRBJ2-2 | once | TRBV9 | 13 | - | TGTGCCAGCAGCGTAGGCGGCGACGGGGAGCTGTTTTTT | CASSVGGDGELFF
TRBJ2-1 | - | TRBV7-3 | 16 | - | TGTGCCAGCAGCCCTGGGACTGGCGGCTCCTACAATGAGCAGTTCTTC | CASSPGTGGSYNEQFF
TRBJ2-3 | - | TRBV2 | 14 | TRBD1 | TGTGCCAGCGGCCGGGACAGGGGCACAGATACGCAGTATTTT | CASGRDRGTDTQYF
TRBJ1-4 | - | TRBV30 | 14 | - | TGTGCCTGGAGCGGCAGGGAAACTAATGAAAAACTGTTTTTT | CAWSGRETNEKLFF
TRBJ1-4 | once | TRBV25-1 | 14 | - | TGTGCCAGCAGTACCCCCGAGGGTAATGAAAAACTGTTTTTT | CASSTPEGNEKLFF
TRBJ2-7 | - | TRBV6-1 | 13 | - | TGTGCCAGCCTCTACGAACTAGCAGGGCGGCAGTACTTC | CASLYELAGRQYF
TRBJ1-2 | once | TRBV6-5 | 13 | - | TGTGCCAGCAGCCACAGGGCTGCCTATGGCTACACCTTC | CASSHRAAYGYTF
TRBJ2-1 | - | TRBV10-3 | 15 | TRBD2 | TGTGCCATCAGCCTAGCGGGTCCGGCGGGAAATGAGCAGTTCTTC | CAISLAGPAGNEQFF
TRBJ2-2 | - | TRBV27 | 15 | - | TGTGCCAGCAGTTTCGGCGGGGGCACTACCGGGGAGCTGTTTTTT | CASSFGGGTTGELFF